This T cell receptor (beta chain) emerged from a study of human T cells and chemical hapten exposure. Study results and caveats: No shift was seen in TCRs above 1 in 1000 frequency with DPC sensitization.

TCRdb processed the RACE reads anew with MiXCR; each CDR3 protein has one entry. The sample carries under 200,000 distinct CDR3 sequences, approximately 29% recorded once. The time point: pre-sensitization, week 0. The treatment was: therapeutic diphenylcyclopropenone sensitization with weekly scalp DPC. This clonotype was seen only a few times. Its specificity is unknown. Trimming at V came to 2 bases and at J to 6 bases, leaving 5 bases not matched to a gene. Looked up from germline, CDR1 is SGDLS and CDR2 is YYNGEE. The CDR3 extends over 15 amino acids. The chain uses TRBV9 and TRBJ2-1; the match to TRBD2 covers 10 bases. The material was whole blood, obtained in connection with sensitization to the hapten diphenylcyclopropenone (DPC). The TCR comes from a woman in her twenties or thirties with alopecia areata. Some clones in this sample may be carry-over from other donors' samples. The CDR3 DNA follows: TGTGCCAGCAGCGTCACTAGCGGGAAGGGCAATGAGCAGTTCTTC. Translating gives CASSVTSGKGNEQFF.